The clone carrying this TCR beta chain was counted a single time. What it recognizes is unknown. One end of the junction fails to match germline, which may point to a read error. The data belong to a study of T cell responses to AZD1222 COVID-19 vaccine. General study points: Just a handful of AZD1222 recipients were seropositive at baseline. A reported finding is that nearly half of spike-specific TCRs target unmutated variant regions.

Sequencing was performed with immunoSEQ multiplex PCR; in TCRdb, only in-frame clones are kept and a portion is missing. This sample yields around 130,000 clones, of which about 90% are seen a single time; roughly 1.5% belongs to the top ten. The CDR3 spans 12 residues. The sequencing here drew on peripheral blood, taken on day 0 of AZD1222 vaccination. This clonotype was obtained from an adult in good health. V usage is TRBV12-3 or TRBV12-4 and J usage is TRBJ2-2; TRBD1 matches 9 bases. The CDR3 nucleotides read TGTGCCAGCAGTTTCAGGGACAGGGCAAGAAGTTTT. It codes for CASSFRDRARSF.